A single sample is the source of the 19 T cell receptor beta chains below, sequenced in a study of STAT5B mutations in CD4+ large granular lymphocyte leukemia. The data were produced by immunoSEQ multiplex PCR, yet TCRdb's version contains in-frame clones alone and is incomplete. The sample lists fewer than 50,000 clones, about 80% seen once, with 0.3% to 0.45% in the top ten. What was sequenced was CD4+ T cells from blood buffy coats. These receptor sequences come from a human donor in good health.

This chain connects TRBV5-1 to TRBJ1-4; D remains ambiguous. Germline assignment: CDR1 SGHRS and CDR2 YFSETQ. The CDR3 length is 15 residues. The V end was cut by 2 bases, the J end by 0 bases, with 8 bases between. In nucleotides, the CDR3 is TGCGCCAGCAGCTTTTGGGATCCAACTAATGAAAAACTGTTTTTT. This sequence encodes CASSFWDPTNEKLFF.

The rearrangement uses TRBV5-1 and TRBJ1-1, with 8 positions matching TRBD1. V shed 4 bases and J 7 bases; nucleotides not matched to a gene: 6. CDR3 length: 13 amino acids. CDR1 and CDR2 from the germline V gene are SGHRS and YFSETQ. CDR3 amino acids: CASSVDRGNEAFF. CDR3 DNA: TGCGCCAGCAGCGTAGACAGGGGAAATGAAGCTTTCTTT.

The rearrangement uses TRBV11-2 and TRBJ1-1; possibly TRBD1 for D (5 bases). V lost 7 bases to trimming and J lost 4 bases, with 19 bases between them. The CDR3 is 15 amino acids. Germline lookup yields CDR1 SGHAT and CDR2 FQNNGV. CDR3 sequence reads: CASNARGAKFTEAFF. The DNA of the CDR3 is TGTGCCAGCAACGCACGTGGGGCAAAGTTCACTGAAGCTTTCTTT.

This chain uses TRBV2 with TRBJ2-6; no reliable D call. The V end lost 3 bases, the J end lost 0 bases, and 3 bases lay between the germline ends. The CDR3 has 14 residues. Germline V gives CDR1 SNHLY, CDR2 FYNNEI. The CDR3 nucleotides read TGTGCCAGCAGTGACAGCTCTGGGGCCAACGTCCTGACTTTC. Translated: CASSDSSGANVLTF.

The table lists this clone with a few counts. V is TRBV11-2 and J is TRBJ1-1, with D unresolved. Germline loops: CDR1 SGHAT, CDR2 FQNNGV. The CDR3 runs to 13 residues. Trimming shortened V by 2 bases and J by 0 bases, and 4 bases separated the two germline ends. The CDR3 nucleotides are TGTGCCAGCAGCTTACACCTGAACACTGAAGCTTTCTTT. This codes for CASSLHLNTEAFF.

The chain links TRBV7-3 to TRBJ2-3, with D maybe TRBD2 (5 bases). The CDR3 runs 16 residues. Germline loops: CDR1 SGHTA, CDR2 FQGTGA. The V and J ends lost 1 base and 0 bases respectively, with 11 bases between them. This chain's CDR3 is CASSLMSGGSTDTQYF. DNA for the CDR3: TGTGCCAGCAGCTTAATGTCCGGCGGGAGCACAGATACGCAGTATTTT.

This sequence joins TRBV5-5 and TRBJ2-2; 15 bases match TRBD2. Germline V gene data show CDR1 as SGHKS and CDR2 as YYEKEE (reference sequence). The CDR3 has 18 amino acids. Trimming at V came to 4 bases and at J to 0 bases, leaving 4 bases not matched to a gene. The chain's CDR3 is CASSRGLAGGSNTGELFF. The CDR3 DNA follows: TGTGCCAGCAGCAGAGGACTAGCGGGGGGGTCGAACACCGGGGAGCTGTTTTTT.

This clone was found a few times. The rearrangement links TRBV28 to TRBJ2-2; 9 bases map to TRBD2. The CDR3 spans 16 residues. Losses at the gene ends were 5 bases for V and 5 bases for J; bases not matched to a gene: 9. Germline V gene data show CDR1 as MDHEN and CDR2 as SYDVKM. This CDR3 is CASSPSGTSITGELFF. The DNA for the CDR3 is TGTGCCAGCAGTCCATCCGGGACTAGCATTACCGGGGAGCTGTTTTTT.

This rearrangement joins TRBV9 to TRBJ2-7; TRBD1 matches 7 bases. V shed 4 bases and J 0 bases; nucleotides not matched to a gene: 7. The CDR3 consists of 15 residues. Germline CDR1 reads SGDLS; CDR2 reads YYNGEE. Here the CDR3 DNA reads TGTGCCAGCAGCCCCCAAGCAGGGGGCTCCTACGAGCAGTACTTC. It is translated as CASSPQAGGSYEQYF.

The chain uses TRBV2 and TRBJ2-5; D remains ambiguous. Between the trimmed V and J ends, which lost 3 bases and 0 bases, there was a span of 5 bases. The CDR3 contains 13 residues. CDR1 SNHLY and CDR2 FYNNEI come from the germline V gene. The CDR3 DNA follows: TGTGCCAGCAGTGACCTGGACCAAGAGACCCAGTACTTC. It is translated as CASSDLDQETQYF.

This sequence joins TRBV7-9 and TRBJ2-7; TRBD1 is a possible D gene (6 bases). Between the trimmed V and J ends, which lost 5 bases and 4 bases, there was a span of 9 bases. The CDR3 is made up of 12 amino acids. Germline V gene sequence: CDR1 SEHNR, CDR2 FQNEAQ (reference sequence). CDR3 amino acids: CASSRQEYEQYF. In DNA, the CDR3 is TGTGCCAGCAGCAGACAGGAGTACGAGCAGTACTTC.

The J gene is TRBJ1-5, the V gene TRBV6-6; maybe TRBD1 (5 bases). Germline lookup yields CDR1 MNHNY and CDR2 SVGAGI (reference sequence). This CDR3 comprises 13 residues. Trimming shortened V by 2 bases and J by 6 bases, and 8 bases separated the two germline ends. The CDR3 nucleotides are TGTGCCAGCAGTTACCTCGGGGCTCAGCCCCAGCATTTT. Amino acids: CASSYLGAQPQHF.

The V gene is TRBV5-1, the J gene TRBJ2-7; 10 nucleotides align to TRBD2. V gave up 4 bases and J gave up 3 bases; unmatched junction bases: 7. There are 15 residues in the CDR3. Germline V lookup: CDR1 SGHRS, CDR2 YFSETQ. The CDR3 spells CASSPGGTSVYEQYF. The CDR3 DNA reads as TGCGCCAGCAGCCCGGGGGGGACTAGCGTCTACGAGCAGTACTTC.

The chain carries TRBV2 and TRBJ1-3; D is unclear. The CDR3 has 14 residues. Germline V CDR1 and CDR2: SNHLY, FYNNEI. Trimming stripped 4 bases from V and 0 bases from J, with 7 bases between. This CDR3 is CASSVGPSGNTIYF. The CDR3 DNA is TGTGCCAGCAGTGTCGGGCCCTCTGGAAACACCATATATTTT.

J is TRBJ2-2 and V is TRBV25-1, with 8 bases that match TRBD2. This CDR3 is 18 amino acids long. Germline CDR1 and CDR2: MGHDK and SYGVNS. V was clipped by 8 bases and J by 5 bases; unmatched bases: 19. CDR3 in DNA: TGTGCCAGCGGGGGTCCGGGGGGGATGCTGCGAGGTACCGGGGAGCTGTTTTTT. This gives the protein CASGGPGGMLRGTGELFF.

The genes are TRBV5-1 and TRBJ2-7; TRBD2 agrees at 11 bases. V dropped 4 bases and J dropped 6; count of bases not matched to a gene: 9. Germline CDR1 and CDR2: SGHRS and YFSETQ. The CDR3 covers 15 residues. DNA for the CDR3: TGCGCCAGCAGCCCCTTAGCGGGAGGGCCTTCCGAGCAGTACTTC. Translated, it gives CASSPLAGGPSEQYF.

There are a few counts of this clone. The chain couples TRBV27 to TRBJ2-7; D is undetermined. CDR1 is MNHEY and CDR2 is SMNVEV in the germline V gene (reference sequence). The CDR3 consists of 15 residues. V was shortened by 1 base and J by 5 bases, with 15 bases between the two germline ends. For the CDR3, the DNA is TGTGCCAGCAGTTTATTGGCGGTGGCCATGCACGAGCAGTACTTC. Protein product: CASSLLAVAMHEQYF.

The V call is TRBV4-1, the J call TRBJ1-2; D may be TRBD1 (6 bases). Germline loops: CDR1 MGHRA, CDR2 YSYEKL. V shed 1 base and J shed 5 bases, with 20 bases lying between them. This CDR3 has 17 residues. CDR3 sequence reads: CASSQGVGDILTYGYTF. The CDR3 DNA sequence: TGCGCCAGCAGCCAAGGGGTTGGGGACATCTTGACTTATGGCTACACCTTC.

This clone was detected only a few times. CDR3 amino acids: CASSLPGTGGAKTLHF. DNA for the CDR3: TGTGCCAGCAGCTTACCCGGGACAGGGGGTGCGAAAACCCTCCACTTT. This chain connects TRBV11-2 to TRBJ1-6, with 11 bases fitting TRBD1. This CDR3 is built from 16 residues. The germline V gene encodes CDR1 SGHAT and CDR2 FQNNGV. V gave up 2 bases and J gave up 14 bases; unmatched junction bases: 11.